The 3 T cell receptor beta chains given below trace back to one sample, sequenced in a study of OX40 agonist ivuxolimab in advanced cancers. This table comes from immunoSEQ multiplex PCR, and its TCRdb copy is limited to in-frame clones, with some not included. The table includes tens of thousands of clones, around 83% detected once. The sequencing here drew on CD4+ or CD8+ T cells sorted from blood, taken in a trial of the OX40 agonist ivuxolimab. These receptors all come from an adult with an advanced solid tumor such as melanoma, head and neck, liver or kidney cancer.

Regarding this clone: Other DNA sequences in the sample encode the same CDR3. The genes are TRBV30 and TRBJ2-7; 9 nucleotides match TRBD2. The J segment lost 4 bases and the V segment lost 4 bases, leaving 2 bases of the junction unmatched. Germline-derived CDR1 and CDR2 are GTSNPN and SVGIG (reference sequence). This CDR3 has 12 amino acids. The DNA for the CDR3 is TGTGCCTGGACTAGCGGGGCGTACGAGCAGTACTTC. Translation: CAWTSGAYEQYF. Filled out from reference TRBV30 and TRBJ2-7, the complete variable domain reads SQTIHQWPATLVQPVGSPLSLECTVEGTSNPNLYWYRQAAGRGLQLLFYSVGIGQISSEVPQNLSASRPQDRQFILSSKKLLLSDSGFYLCAWTSGAYEQYFGPGTRLTVT.

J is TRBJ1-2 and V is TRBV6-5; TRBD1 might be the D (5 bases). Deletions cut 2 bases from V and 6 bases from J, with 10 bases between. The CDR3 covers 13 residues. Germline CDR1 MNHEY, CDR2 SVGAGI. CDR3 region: CASSYRRDDGYTF. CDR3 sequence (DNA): TGTGCCAGCAGTTACCGCAGGGATGATGGCTACACCTTC.

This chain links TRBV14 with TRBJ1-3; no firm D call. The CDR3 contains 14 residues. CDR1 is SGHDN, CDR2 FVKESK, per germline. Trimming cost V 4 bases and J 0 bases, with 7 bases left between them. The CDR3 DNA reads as TGTGCCAGCAGCCGCGACTTCTCTGGAAACACCATATATTTT. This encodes CASSRDFSGNTIYF.